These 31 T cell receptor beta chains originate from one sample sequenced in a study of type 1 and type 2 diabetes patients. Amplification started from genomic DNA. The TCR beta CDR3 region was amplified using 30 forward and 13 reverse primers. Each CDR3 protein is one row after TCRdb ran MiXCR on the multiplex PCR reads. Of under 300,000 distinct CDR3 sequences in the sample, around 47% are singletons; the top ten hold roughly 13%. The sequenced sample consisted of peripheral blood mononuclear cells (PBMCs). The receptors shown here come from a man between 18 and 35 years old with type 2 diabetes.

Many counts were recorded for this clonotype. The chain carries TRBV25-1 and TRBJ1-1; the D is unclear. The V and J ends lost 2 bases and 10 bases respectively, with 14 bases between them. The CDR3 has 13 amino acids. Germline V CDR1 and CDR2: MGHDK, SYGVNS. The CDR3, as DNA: TGTGCCAGCAGTGAAGGTCCTCAACGAGGAGCTTTCTTT. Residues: CASSEGPQRGAFF.

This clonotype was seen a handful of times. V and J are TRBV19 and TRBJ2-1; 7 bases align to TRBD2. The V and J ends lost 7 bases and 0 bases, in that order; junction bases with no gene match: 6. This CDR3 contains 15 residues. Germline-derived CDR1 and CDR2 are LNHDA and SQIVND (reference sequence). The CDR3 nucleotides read TGTGCCAGTACCGCCGGGGGGAGCTCCTACAATGAGCAGTTCTTC. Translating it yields CASTAGGSSYNEQFF. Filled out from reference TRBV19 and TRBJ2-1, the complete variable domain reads DGGITQSPKYLFRKEGQNVTLSCEQNLNHDAMYWYRQDPGQGLRLIYYSQIVNDFQKGDIAEGYSVSREKKESFPLTVTSAQKNPTAFYLCASTAGGSSYNEQFFGPGTRLTVL.

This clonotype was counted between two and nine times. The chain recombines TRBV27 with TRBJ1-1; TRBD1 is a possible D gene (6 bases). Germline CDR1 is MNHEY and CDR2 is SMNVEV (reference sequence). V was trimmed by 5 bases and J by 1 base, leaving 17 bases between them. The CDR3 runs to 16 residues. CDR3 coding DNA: TGTGCCAGCAGTCTCGGGGGGGCAGCGCAGAACACTGAAGCTTTCTTT. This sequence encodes CASSLGGAAQNTEAFF.

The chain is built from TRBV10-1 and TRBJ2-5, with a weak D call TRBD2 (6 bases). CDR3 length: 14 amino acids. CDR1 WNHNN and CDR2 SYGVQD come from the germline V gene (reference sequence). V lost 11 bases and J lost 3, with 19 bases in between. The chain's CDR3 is CAPGASDGKETQYF. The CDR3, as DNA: TGCGCCCCTGGGGCTAGCGATGGGAAAGAGACCCAGTACTTC.

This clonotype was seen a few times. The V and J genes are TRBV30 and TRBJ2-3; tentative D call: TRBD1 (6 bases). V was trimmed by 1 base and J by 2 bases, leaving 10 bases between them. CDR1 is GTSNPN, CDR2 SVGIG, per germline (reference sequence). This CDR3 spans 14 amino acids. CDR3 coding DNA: TGTGCCTGGAGTGCGGACAGCTACACAGATACGCAGTATTTT. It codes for CAWSADSYTDTQYF.

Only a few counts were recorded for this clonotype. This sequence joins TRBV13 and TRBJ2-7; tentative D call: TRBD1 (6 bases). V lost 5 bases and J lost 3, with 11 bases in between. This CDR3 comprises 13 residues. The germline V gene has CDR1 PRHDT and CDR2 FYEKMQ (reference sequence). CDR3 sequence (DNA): TGTGCCAGCAGCCACAGGGACGGCTACGAGCAGTACTTC. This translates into CASSHRDGYEQYF.

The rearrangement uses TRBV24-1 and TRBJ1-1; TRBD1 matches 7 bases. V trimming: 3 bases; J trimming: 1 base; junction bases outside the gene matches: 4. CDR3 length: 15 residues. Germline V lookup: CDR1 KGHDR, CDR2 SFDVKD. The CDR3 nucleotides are TGTGCCACCAGTGATAGACAGGGAACGAACACTGAAGCTTTCTTT. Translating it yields CATSDRQGTNTEAFF.

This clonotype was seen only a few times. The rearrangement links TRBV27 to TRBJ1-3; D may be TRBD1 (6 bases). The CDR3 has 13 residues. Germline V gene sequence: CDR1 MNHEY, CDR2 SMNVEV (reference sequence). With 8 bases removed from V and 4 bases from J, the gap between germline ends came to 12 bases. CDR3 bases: TGTGCCAGCGCAATACAGGGCGGAAACACCATATATTTT. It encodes CASAIQGGNTIYF.

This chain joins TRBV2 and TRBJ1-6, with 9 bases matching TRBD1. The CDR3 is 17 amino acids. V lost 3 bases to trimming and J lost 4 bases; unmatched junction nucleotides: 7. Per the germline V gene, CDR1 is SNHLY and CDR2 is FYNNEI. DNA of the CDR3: TGTGCCAGCAGTGACCGGGACAGGGCATTTTATAATTCACCCCTCCACTTT. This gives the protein CASSDRDRAFYNSPLHF.

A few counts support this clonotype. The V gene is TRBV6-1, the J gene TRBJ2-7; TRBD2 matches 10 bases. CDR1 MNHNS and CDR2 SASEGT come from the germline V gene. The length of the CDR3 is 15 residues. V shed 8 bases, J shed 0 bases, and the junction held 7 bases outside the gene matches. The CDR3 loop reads CASEPAGGGSYEQYF. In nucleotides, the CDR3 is TGTGCCAGCGAGCCAGCGGGAGGGGGCTCCTACGAGCAGTACTTC.

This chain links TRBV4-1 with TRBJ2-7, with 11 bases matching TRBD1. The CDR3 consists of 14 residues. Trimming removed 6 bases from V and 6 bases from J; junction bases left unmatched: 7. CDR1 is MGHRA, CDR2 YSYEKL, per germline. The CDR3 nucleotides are TGCGCCAGCAGTCGGGACAGGGGGGGTGGCGAGCAGTACTTC. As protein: CASSRDRGGGEQYF.

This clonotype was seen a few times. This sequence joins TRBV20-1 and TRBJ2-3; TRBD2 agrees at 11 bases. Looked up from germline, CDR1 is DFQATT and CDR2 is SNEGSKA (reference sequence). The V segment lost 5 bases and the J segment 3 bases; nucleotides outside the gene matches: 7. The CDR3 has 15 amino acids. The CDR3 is CSALSSGRATDTQYF. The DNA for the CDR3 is TGCAGTGCTTTGAGTAGCGGGAGGGCTACAGATACGCAGTATTTT.

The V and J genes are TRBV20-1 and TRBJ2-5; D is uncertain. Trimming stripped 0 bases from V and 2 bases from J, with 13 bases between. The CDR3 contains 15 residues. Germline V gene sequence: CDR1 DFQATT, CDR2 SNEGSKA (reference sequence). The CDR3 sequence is CSARDYTLGQETQYF. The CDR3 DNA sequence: TGCAGTGCTAGAGATTACACATTGGGTCAAGAGACCCAGTACTTC.

The DNA for the CDR3 is TGTGCCAGCAGCTTCGGGAGGGGCCTTGAAGCTTTCTTT. Translating gives CASSFGRGLEAFF. This rearrangement joins TRBV7-2 to TRBJ1-1, with D perhaps TRBD1 (5 bases). Trimming took off 3 bases at V and 7 bases at J, with 12 bases between the two ends. CDR1 and CDR2 from the germline V gene are SGHTA and FQGNSA. The CDR3 spans 13 residues.

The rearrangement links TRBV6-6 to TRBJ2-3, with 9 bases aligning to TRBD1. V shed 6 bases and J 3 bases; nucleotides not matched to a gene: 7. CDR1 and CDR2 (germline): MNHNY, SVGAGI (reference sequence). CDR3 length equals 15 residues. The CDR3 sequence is CASRPQGAPTDTQYF. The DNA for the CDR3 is TGTGCCAGCAGACCACAGGGGGCGCCGACAGATACGCAGTATTTT.

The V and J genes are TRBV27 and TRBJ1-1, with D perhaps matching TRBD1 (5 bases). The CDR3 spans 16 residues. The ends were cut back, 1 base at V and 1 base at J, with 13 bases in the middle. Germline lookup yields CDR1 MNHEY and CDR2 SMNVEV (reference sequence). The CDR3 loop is CASSLYATEKNTEAFF. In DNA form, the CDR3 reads TGTGCCAGCAGTTTATATGCGACAGAAAAGAACACTGAAGCTTTCTTT.

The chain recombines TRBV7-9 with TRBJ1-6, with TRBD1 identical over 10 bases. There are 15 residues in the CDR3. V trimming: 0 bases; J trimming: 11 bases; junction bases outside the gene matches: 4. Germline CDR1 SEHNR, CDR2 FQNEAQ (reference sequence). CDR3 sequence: CASSLAGTGVAPLHF. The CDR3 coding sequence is TGTGCCAGCAGCTTAGCCGGGACAGGGGTGGCACCCCTCCACTTT.

The CDR3 loop is CASSVGLGQETQYF. CDR3 nucleotide sequence: TGTGCCAGCAGCGTCGGACTCGGCCAAGAGACCCAGTACTTC. This chain uses TRBV2 with TRBJ2-5; tentative D call: TRBD2 (5 bases). V dropped 6 bases and J dropped 1 base, with 12 bases sitting between them. Germline V gene sequence: CDR1 SNHLY, CDR2 FYNNEI. This CDR3 is built from 14 residues.

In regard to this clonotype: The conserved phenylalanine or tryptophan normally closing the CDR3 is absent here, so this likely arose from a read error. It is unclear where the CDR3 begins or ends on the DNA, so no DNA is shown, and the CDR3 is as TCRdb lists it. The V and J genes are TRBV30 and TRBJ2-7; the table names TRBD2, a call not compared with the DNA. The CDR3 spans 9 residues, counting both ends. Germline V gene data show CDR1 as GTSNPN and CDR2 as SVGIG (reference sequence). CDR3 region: CAWSVAGLA.

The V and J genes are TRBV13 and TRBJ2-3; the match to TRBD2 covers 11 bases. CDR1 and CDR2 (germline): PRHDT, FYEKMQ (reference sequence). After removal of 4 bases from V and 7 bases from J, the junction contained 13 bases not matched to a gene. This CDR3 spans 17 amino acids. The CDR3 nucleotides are TGTGCCAGCAGCTCACTCACAGAGACTAGCGGGATTTATACGCAGTATTTT. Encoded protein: CASSSLTETSGIYTQYF.

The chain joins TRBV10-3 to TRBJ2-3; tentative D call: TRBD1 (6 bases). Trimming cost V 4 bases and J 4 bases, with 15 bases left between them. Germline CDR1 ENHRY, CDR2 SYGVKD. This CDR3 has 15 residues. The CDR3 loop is CAISGGDRLADTQYF. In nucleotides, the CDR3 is TGTGCCATCAGTGGGGGAGACAGGTTAGCAGATACGCAGTATTTT.

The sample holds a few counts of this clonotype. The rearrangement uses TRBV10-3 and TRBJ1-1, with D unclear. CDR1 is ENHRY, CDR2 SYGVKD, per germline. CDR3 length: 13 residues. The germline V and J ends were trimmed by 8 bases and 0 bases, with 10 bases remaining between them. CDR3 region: CAIGDNVNTEAFF. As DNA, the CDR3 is TGTGCCATCGGAGACAATGTGAACACTGAAGCTTTCTTT.

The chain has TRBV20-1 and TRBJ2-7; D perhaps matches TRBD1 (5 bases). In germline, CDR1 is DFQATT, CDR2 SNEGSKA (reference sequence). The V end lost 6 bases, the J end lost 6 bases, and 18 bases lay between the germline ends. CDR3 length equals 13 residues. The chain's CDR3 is CSAPQDRITEQYF. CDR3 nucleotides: TGCAGTGCCCCCCAAGACAGAATCACCGAGCAGTACTTC.

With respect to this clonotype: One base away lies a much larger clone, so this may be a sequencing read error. The CDR3 region has the DNA TGTGCCAGCAGCTTAGGCGGCAGGGGGAGTTCACCCCTCCGCTTT. Its protein product is CASSLGGRGSSPLRF. The V and J genes are TRBV7-2 and TRBJ1-6; 7 bases are a match to TRBD1. The CDR3 runs to 15 residues. Germline-derived CDR1 and CDR2 are SGHTA and FQGNSA.

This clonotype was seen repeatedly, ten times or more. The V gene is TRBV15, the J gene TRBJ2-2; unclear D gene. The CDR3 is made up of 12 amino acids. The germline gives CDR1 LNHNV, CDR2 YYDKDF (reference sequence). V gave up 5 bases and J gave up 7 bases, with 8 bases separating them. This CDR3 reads CATSLPNGELFF. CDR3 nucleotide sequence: TGTGCCACCAGCCTACCCAACGGGGAGCTGTTTTTT.

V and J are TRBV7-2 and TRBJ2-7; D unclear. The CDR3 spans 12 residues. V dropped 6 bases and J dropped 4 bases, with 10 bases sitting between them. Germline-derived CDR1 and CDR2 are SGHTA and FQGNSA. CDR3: CASSAFGYEQYF. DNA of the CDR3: TGTGCCAGCAGTGCCTTTGGGTACGAGCAGTACTTC. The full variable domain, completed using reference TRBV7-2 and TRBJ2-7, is GAGVSQSPSNKVTEKGKDVELRCDPISGHTALYWYRQSLGQGLEFLIYFQGNSAPDKSGLPSDRFSAERTGGSVSTLTIQRTQQEDSAVYLCASSAFGYEQYFGPGTRLTVT.

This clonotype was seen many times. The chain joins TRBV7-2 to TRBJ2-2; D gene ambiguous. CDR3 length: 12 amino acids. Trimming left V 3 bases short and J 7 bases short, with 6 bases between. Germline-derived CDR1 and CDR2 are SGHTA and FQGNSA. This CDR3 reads CASSFGIGELFF. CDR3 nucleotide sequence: TGTGCCAGCAGCTTCGGCATCGGGGAGCTGTTTTTT. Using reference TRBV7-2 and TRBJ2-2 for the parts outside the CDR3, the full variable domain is GAGVSQSPSNKVTEKGKDVELRCDPISGHTALYWYRQSLGQGLEFLIYFQGNSAPDKSGLPSDRFSAERTGGSVSTLTIQRTQQEDSAVYLCASSFGIGELFFGEGSRLTVL.

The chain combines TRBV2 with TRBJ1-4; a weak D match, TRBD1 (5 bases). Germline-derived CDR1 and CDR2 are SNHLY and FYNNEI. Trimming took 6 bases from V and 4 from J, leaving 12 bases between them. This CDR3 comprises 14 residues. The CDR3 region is CASRKGLINEKLFF. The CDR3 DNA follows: TGTGCCAGCAGAAAGGGACTGATTAATGAAAAACTGTTTTTT.

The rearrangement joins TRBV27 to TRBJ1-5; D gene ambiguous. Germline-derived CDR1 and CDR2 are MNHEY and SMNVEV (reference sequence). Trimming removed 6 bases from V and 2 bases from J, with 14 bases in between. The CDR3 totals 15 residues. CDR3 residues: CASSPAGIRNQPQHF. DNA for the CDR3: TGTGCCAGCAGCCCCGCGGGGATACGCAATCAGCCCCAGCATTTT.

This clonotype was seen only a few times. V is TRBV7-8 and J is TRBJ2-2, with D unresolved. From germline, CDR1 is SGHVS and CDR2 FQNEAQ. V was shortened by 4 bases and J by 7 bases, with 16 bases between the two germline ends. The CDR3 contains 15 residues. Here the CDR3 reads CASSYMTPTNGELFF. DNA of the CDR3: TGTGCCAGCAGCTACATGACCCCAACGAACGGGGAGCTGTTTTTT.

This CDR3 is CASSLVSLQGPEKLFF. As DNA, the CDR3 is TGTGCCAGCAGCTTAGTGAGCTTACAGGGGCCTGAAAAACTGTTTTTT. The chain joins TRBV7-2 to TRBJ1-4; 7 bases map to TRBD1. V lost 1 base and J lost 7; bases outside the gene matches: 9. Germline V lookup: CDR1 SGHTA, CDR2 FQGNSA. This CDR3 spans 16 amino acids.